One sample yielded the 30 T cell receptor beta chains listed below, sequenced in a study of naive and memory T cell subsets. Findings of the study overall: A few larger clonotypes appeared in naive repertoires, especially CD8, possibly memory cells re-expressing CD45RA.

The beta constant-region primer was an equimolar mix of two oligonucleotides covering TRBC1 and TRBC2. Nested alpha and beta constant-region primers with the SP2 primer drove four PCR rounds on ligated cDNA. Each CDR3 protein is one row after TCRdb ran MiXCR on the UMI-ligation and nested PCR reads. The profile shows 99,000 or so distinct CDR3 sequences, approximately 14% of them singletons. The antigens for these receptors are not known. Material: naive CD8+ T cells from blood. The receptors were gathered from a human donor in good health.

The chain has TRBV7-9 and TRBJ2-7, with unresolved D. Germline V gives CDR1 SEHNR, CDR2 FQNEAQ (reference sequence). The CDR3 is 15 amino acids. V lost 4 bases to trimming and J lost 3 bases, with 16 bases between them. CDR3 sequence: CASSSTFMKNYEQYF. The CDR3 bases are TGTGCCAGCAGCTCGACCTTTATGAAAAACTACGAGCAGTACTTC.

This clonotype was found many times. V usage is TRBV21-1 and J usage is TRBJ2-7; the table's D call, TRBD2, has no DNA check behind it. TRBV21-1 is termed a pseudogene. The CDR3 loop spans 15 amino acids. The CDR3 here is CASSKAAGSRDEQYF. The CDR3 DNA follows: TGTGCCAGCAGCAAAGCGGCGGGGTCTCGCGACGAGCAGTACTTC.

This clonotype was picked up a small number of times. The gene calls are TRBV4-3 and TRBJ2-1; TRBD1 or TRBD2 may be the D gene (6 bases each). CDR1 is LGHNA, CDR2 YSLEER, per germline. CDR3 size: 16 residues. V dropped 0 bases and J dropped 6 bases, with 15 bases sitting between them. The CDR3 spells CASSQDPGAGANEQFF. The CDR3 region has the DNA TGCGCCAGCAGCCAAGACCCGGGGGCGGGCGCCAATGAGCAGTTCTTC.

This chain uses TRBV5-1 with TRBJ1-4; D ambiguous. The CDR3 is 14 residues long. Germline V gene lookup returns CDR1 SGHRS and CDR2 YFSETQ. Trimming took 2 bases from V and 5 from J, leaving 10 bases between them. The CDR3: CASSFHSGNEKLFF. The CDR3 bases are TGCGCCAGCAGCTTTCACTCGGGAAATGAAAAACTGTTTTTT.

This clonotype was observed a handful of times. Sequence at one end of the junction differs from germline and may be a read error. The CDR3 DNA is TGTGCCAGCACTTTAGGACAGGGGGCGCCGGCCGGGGAGCTGTTTTTT. Translated, it gives CASTLGQGAPAGELFF. The gene calls are TRBV27 and TRBJ2-2; TRBD1 agrees at 11 bases. This CDR3 is 16 amino acids long. The germline gives CDR1 MNHEY, CDR2 SMNVEV (reference sequence).

This chain joins TRBV29-1 and TRBJ2-3; TRBD2 agrees at 14 bases. Germline CDR1 is SQVTM and CDR2 is ANQGSEA. V gave up 6 bases and J gave up 3 bases; unmatched junction bases: 8. The length of the CDR3 is 16 residues. CDR3 sequence (DNA): TGCAGCGTGGGGGGGACTAGCGGGAGAACGACAGATACGCAGTATTTT. Translating gives CSVGGTSGRTTDTQYF.

This clonotype occurred a few times. The rearrangement uses TRBV6-5 and TRBJ2-7; the D is unclear. The CDR3 loop spans 13 amino acids. V lost 5 bases and J 3 bases, leaving 11 bases between the germline ends. CDR1 is MNHEY, CDR2 SVGAGI, per germline. The CDR3 region has the DNA TGTGCCAGCAGTCCAGACAAGAACTACGAGCAGTACTTC. This gives the protein CASSPDKNYEQYF.

This clonotype was seen repeatedly, ten times or more. The rearrangement uses TRBV9 and TRBJ1-1; D gene uncertain. V lost 0 bases and J 1 base, leaving 7 bases between the germline ends. Germline V lookup: CDR1 SGDLS, CDR2 YYNGEE. The CDR3 loop spans 14 amino acids. CDR3 nucleotide sequence: TGTGCCAGCAGCGTAGATCGGGGGAACACTGAAGCTTTCTTT. This encodes CASSVDRGNTEAFF.

CDR3: CASSSTRYLGQGISGANVLTF. DNA for the CDR3: TGTGCCAGCAGCTCTACCAGATATCTGGGACAGGGGATTTCTGGGGCCAACGTCCTGACTTTC. The chain joins TRBV28 to TRBJ2-6, with TRBD1 matching over 10 bases. The CDR3 contains 21 residues. The V gene's germline CDR1 is MDHEN and CDR2 SYDVKM. V lost 6 bases to trimming and J lost 1 base; unmatched junction nucleotides: 18. The complete variable domain, with remaining parts taken from reference TRBV28 and TRBJ2-6, reads DVKVTQSSRYLVKRTGEKVFLECVQDMDHENMFWYRQDPGLGLRLIYFSYDVKMKEKGDIPEGYSVSREKKERFSLILESASTNQTSMYLCASSSTRYLGQGISGANVLTFGAGSRLTVL.

This chain uses TRBV5-1 with TRBJ2-2, with a weak D call TRBD2 (5 bases). Deletions cut 3 bases from V and 7 bases from J, with 13 bases between. Per germline, CDR1 SGHRS and CDR2 YFSETQ. The CDR3 spans 14 residues. DNA for the CDR3: TGCGCCAGCAGCTCCCACCTCGGGGTCGGGGAGCTGTTTTTT. It translates to CASSSHLGVGELFF.

This sequence joins TRBV20-1 and TRBJ2-7, with D perhaps being TRBD1 or TRBD2 (6 bases each). The CDR3 length is 12 residues. Trimming shortened V by 5 bases and J by 2 bases, and 10 bases separated the two germline ends. CDR1 is DFQATT and CDR2 is SNEGSKA in the germline V gene (reference sequence). The CDR3 region has the DNA TGCAGTGCTTCCGGGGGCCCCTACGAGCAGTACTTC. It specifies CSASGGPYEQYF.

A few counts support this clonotype. The chain carries TRBV4-3 and TRBJ1-1, with 9 bases fitting TRBD1. V lost 4 bases, J lost 4 bases, and 7 bases stayed unmatched. This CDR3 has 15 amino acids. Germline V gene data show CDR1 as LGHNA and CDR2 as YSLEER. CDR3 nucleotide sequence: TGCGCCAGCAGCCCCGAACAACAGGGGGCCACTGAAGCTTTCTTT. Translating it yields CASSPEQQGATEAFF.

The CDR3: CAIGERGNTDTQYF. CDR3 bases: TGTGCCATCGGAGAGCGGGGGAACACAGATACGCAGTATTTT. This chain connects TRBV10-3 to TRBJ2-3, with 8 bases that match TRBD2. Germline lookup yields CDR1 ENHRY and CDR2 SYGVKD. The CDR3 extends over 14 amino acids. With V trimmed by 8 bases and J by 2 bases, 6 bases remained unmatched.

The chain combines TRBV5-1 with TRBJ2-1; 9 bases are a match to TRBD2. Germline V gene sequence: CDR1 SGHRS, CDR2 YFSETQ. The V gene end was trimmed by 0 bases and the J gene end by 7 bases; junction bases not matched to a gene: 5. The CDR3 runs 15 residues. This chain's CDR3 is CASSLGSGGPNEQFF. The CDR3 coding sequence is TGCGCCAGCAGCTTGGGGAGCGGGGGGCCTAATGAGCAGTTCTTC.

Regarding this clonotype: The junction and the germline gene differ at one end; a read error may be behind it. The J gene is TRBJ2-1, the V gene TRBV6-5; tentatively, D is TRBD1 or TRBD2 (6 bases each). There are 14 residues in the CDR3. Germline V gene data show CDR1 as MNHEY and CDR2 as SVGAGI. The CDR3, as DNA: TGTGCCAGCAGTTACTCGACGAGGGGGGCACCAGCTCGTTTC. It yields the protein CASSYSTRGAPARF.

This sequence joins TRBV28 and TRBJ2-7; unclear D gene. The CDR3 consists of 12 residues. V was cut by 7 bases and J by 4 bases, with 11 bases left in between. CDR1 and CDR2 from the germline V gene are MDHEN and SYDVKM. CDR3 sequence: CASTRQEYEQYF. DNA of the CDR3: TGTGCCAGCACCCGGCAGGAATACGAGCAGTACTTC.

This clonotype was picked up many times. The chain joins TRBV12-3 or TRBV12-4 to TRBJ2-1, with D tentatively TRBD1 or TRBD2 (5 bases each). Trimming removed 7 bases at V and 9 bases at J, with 19 bases between. The CDR3 spans 14 residues. In DNA form, the CDR3 reads TGTGCCAGCATCACCCCCGGGGCGGGCCCTGAGCAGTTCTTC. Protein: CASITPGAGPEQFF.

This clonotype was seen many times. This chain uses TRBV11-1 with TRBJ2-7; the D is unclear. The V end was cut by 2 bases, the J end by 4 bases, with 15 bases between. This CDR3 has 15 amino acids. Germline values: CDR1 SGHAT, CDR2 FQDESV (reference sequence). CDR3 in amino acids: CASSLSSENLYEQYF. The CDR3 DNA is TGTGCCAGCAGCTTATCATCGGAGAACTTGTACGAGCAGTACTTC.

The chain uses TRBV28 and TRBJ2-3; 8 bases agree with TRBD1. The germline V gene encodes CDR1 MDHEN and CDR2 SYDVKM. V lost 4 bases to trimming and J lost 6 bases; unmatched junction nucleotides: 12. The CDR3 contains 16 residues. Here the CDR3 reads CASSSGQGPAVDTQYF. The DNA of the CDR3 is TGTGCCAGCAGTTCTGGACAGGGTCCCGCTGTGGATACGCAGTATTTT.

The rearrangement uses TRBV29-1 and TRBJ2-5; tentatively, D is TRBD1 or TRBD2 (5 bases each). The CDR3 extends over 13 amino acids. Germline V gene sequence: CDR1 SQVTM, CDR2 ANQGSEA. Trimming stripped 2 bases from V and 5 bases from J, with 12 bases between. The CDR3 reads CSVENGAGETQYF. Written as DNA, the CDR3 is TGCAGCGTTGAAAACGGGGCCGGGGAGACCCAGTACTTC.

This rearrangement joins TRBV7-9 to TRBJ1-1; TRBD1 matches 7 bases. The CDR3 is 16 residues long. Trimming removed 5 bases from V and 1 base from J; junction bases left unmatched: 10. CDR1 and CDR2 from the germline V gene are SEHNR and FQNEAQ (reference sequence). The CDR3 spells CASSPPTGWENTEAFF. The CDR3 bases are TGTGCCAGCAGCCCCCCGACAGGGTGGGAGAACACTGAAGCTTTCTTT.

This clonotype appeared a few times. V gene TRBV9 combines with J gene TRBJ1-2; TRBD1 is a possible D gene (6 bases). The CDR3 runs 15 residues. Trimming took off 4 bases at V and 0 bases at J, with 13 bases between the two ends. The germline CDR1 and CDR2 sequences are SGDLS and YYNGEE. CDR3 loop: CASSPRTDPNYGYTF. Here the CDR3 DNA reads TGTGCCAGCAGCCCCCGGACAGACCCTAACTATGGCTACACCTTC.

This clonotype was picked up many times. This chain links TRBV5-1 with TRBJ1-1; D gene uncertain. V lost 0 bases, J lost 1 base, and 10 bases lay in between. This CDR3 spans 15 amino acids. Per the germline V gene, CDR1 is SGHRS and CDR2 is YFSETQ. CDR3 sequence: CASSLASLTNTEAFF. CDR3 coding DNA: TGCGCCAGCAGCTTGGCCTCACTCACGAACACTGAAGCTTTCTTT. Supplemented by reference TRBV5-1 and TRBJ1-1, the full variable domain reads KAGVTQTPRYLIKTRGQQVTLSCSPISGHRSVSWYQQTPGQGLQFLFEYFSETQRNKGNFPGRFSGRQFSNSRSEMNVSTLELGDSALYLCASSLASLTNTEAFFGQGTRLTVV.

The V gene is TRBV29-1, the J gene TRBJ2-7; 12 bases are shared with TRBD2. Trimming at V came to 7 bases and at J to 4 bases, leaving 11 bases not matched to a gene. The CDR3 has 15 residues. CDR1 is SQVTM and CDR2 is ANQGSEA in the germline V gene. CDR3 DNA: TGCAGCGCCTATACCCAGACTAGCGGGGGTTACGAGCAGTACTTC. Translated, it gives CSAYTQTSGGYEQYF.

This clonotype occurred a few times. The chain links TRBV5-1 to TRBJ2-3, with D hard to call. From germline, CDR1 is SGHRS and CDR2 YFSETQ. The CDR3 runs 13 residues. V lost 3 bases, J lost 6 bases, and 11 bases lay in between. The DNA of the CDR3 is TGCGCCAGCAGCTGGACCCGACCCGATACGCAGTATTTT. It yields the protein CASSWTRPDTQYF.

The V gene is TRBV7-8, the J gene TRBJ2-1; 16 bases are a match to TRBD2. Germline lookup yields CDR1 SGHVS and CDR2 FQNEAQ. V lost 5 bases, J lost 5 bases, and 12 bases stayed unmatched. The CDR3 sequence is 19 residues long. CDR3 bases: TGTGCCAGCAGCCTAAGCTGGGGACTAGCGGGAGGGAGCCACAATGAGCAGTTCTTC. Translating gives CASSLSWGLAGGSHNEQFF.

In its sample, this clonotype was seen many times. This chain links TRBV7-8 with TRBJ2-5; D is uncertain. The length of the CDR3 is 14 residues. V lost 1 base and J lost 5, with 11 bases in between. The germline gives CDR1 SGHVS, CDR2 FQNEAQ. CDR3 coding DNA: TGTGCCAGCAGCTTAGGAGGCAGCTGGGAGACCCAGTACTTC. It codes for CASSLGGSWETQYF.

This chain uses TRBV2 with TRBJ2-1; D call uncertain. V lost 3 bases, J lost 1 base, and 10 bases lay in between. Germline CDR1 is SNHLY and CDR2 is FYNNEI. The CDR3 is 15 residues long. Here the CDR3 DNA reads TGTGCCAGCAGTGAGAGACCCCCTTCCTACAATGAGCAGTTCTTC. Translation gives CASSERPPSYNEQFF. Together with reference TRBV2 and TRBJ2-1, the CDR3 gives the full variable domain: EPEVTQTPSHQVTQMGQEVILRCVPISNHLYFYWYRQILGQKVEFLVSFYNNEISEKSEIFDDQFSVERPDGSNFTLKIRSTKLEDSAMYFCASSERPPSYNEQFFGPGTRLTVL.

This sequence joins TRBV11-2 and TRBJ1-1; TRBD1 might be the D (5 bases). The CDR3 covers 16 residues. The germline V gene encodes CDR1 SGHAT and CDR2 FQNNGV. Trimming removed 0 bases from V and 0 bases from J, with 11 bases in between. The CDR3 coding sequence is TGTGCCAGCAGCTTAGAGGGGGGGGGGATGAACACTGAAGCTTTCTTT. Its translation: CASSLEGGGMNTEAFF.

V gene TRBV27 combines with J gene TRBJ1-5; D is ambiguous. The CDR3 extends over 13 amino acids. Germline V lookup: CDR1 MNHEY, CDR2 SMNVEV (reference sequence). V was cut by 2 bases and J by 5 bases, with 7 bases left in between. The CDR3 DNA reads as TGTGCCAGCAGTTTAGGGGTGCATCAGCCCCAGCATTTT. This gives the protein CASSLGVHQPQHF.